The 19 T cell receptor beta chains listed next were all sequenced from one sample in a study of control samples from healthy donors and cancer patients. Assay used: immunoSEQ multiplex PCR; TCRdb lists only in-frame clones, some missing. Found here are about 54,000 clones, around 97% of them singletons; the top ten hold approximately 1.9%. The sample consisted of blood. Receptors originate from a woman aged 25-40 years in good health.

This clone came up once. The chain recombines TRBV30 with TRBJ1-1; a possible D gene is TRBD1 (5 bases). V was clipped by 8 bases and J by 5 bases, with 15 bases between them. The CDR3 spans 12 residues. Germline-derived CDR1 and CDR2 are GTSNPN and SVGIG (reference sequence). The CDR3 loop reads CAGKRGGTEAFF. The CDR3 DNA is TGTGCCGGGAAACGGGGGGGAACTGAAGCTTTCTTT.

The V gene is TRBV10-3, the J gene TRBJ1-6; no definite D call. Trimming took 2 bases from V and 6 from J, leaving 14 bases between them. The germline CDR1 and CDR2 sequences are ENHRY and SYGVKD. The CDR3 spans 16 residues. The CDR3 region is CAISEGQEPGNSPLHF. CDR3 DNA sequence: TGTGCCATCAGTGAGGGCCAGGAGCCCGGTAATTCACCCCTCCACTTT.

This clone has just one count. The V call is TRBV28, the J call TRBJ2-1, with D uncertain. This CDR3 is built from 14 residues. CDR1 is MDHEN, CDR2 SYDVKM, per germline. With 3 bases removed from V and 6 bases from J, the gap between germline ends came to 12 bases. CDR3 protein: CASSFSQVGNEQFF. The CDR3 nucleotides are TGTGCCAGCAGTTTTTCGCAGGTCGGCAATGAGCAGTTCTTC.

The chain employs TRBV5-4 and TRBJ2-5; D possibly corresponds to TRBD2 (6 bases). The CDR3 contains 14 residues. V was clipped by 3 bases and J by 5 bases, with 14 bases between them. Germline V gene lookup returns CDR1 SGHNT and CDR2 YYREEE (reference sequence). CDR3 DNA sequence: TGTGCCAGCAGCTCGGGACTGTTGGGTGAGACCCAGTACTTC. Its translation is CASSSGLLGETQYF.

Here the CDR3 reads CASSLGTSGIYNEQFF. The CDR3 DNA is TGTGCCAGCAGCCTCGGGACTAGCGGGATATACAATGAGCAGTTCTTC. The V call is TRBV3-1 (or the pseudogene TRBV3-2), the J call TRBJ2-1, with TRBD2 identical over 13 bases. The CDR3 length is 16 residues. CDR1 and CDR2 (germline): LGHDT, YNNKEL (reference sequence). V trimming: 4 bases; J trimming: 4 bases; junction bases outside the gene matches: 4.

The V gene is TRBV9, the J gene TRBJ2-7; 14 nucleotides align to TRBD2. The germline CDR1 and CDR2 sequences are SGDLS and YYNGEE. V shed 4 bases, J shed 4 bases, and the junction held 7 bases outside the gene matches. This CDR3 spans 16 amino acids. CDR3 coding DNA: TGTGCCAGCAGCCCCGGGACTAGCGGGAGTAGGTACGAGCAGTACTTC. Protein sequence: CASSPGTSGSRYEQYF.

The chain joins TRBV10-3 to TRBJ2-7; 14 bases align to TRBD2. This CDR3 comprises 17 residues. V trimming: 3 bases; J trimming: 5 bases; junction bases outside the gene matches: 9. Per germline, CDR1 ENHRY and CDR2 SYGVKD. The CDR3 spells CAISEGTSGRGVNEQYF. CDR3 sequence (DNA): TGTGCCATCAGTGAAGGGACTAGCGGGAGAGGGGTGAACGAGCAGTACTTC.

In DNA form, the CDR3 reads TGTGCCAGCAGCCACCGGCCTTTAGCGGGTCGCACAGATACGCAGTATTTT. Protein product: CASSHRPLAGRTDTQYF. This rearrangement joins TRBV11-2 to TRBJ2-3, with TRBD2 identical over 7 bases. This CDR3 contains 17 residues. Germline CDR1 is SGHAT and CDR2 is FQNNGV. V shed 5 bases, J shed 1 base, and the junction held 12 bases outside the gene matches.

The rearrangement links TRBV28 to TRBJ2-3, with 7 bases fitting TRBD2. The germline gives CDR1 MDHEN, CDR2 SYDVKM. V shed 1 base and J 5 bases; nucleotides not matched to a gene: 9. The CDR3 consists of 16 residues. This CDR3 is CASSLLVGGEGDTQYF. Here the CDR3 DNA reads TGTGCCAGCAGTTTATTGGTGGGAGGGGAGGGAGATACGCAGTATTTT. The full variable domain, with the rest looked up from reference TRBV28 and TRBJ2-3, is DVKVTQSSRYLVKRTGEKVFLECVQDMDHENMFWYRQDPGLGLRLIYFSYDVKMKEKGDIPEGYSVSREKKERFSLILESASTNQTSMYLCASSLLVGGEGDTQYFGPGTRLTVL.

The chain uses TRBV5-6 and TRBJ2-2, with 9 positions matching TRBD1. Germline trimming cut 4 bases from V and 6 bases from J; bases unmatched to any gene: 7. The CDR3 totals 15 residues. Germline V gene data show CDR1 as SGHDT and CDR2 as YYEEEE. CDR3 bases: TGTGCCAGCAGCCGAGGACAGGGGAGGGCCGGGGAGCTGTTTTTT. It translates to CASSRGQGRAGELFF.

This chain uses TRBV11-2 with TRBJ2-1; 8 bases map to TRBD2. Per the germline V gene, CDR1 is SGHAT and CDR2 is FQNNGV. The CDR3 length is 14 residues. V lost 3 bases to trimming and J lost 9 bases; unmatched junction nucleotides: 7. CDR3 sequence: CASSFLSGSVEQFF. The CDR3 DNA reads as TGTGCCAGCAGCTTCCTAAGCGGGAGCGTTGAGCAGTTCTTC.

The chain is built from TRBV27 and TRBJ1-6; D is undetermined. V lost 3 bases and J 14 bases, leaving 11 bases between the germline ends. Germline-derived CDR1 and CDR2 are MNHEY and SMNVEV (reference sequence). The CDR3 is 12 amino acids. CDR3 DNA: TGTGCCAGCAGTTTTCATTCCGGATCCCTCCACTTT. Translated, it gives CASSFHSGSLHF.

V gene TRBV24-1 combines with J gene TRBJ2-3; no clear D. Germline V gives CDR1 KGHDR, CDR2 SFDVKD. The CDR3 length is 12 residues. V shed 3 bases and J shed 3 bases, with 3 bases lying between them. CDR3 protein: CATSDGTDTQYF. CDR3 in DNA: TGTGCCACCAGTGATGGGACAGATACGCAGTATTTT.

CDR3 in amino acids: CASRGKSLSTDTQYF. CDR3 DNA sequence: TGTGCCAGCAGGGGGAAGAGTTTAAGCACAGATACGCAGTATTTT. This rearrangement joins TRBV6-5 to TRBJ2-3; D is ambiguous. The length of the CDR3 is 15 residues. Trimming shortened V by 6 bases and J by 0 bases, and 13 bases separated the two germline ends. Germline CDR1 is MNHEY and CDR2 is SVGAGI.

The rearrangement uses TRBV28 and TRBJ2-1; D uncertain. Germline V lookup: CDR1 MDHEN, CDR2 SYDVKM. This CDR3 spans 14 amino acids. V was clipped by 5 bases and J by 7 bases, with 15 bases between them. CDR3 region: CASSNRAPSNEQFF. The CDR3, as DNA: TGTGCCAGCAGTAACCGGGCCCCCAGTAATGAGCAGTTCTTC.

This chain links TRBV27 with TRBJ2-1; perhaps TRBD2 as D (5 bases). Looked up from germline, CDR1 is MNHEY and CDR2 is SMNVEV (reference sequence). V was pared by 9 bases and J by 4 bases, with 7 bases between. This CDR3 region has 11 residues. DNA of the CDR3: TGTGCCAGTACTAGTTACAATGAGCAGTTCTTC. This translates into CASTSYNEQFF.

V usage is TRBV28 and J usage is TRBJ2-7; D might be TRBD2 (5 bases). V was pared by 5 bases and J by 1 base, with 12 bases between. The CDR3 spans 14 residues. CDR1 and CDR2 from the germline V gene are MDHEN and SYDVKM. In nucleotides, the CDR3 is TGTGCCAGCAGTCCAAGATGGACTTCCTACGAGCAGTACTTC. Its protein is CASSPRWTSYEQYF.

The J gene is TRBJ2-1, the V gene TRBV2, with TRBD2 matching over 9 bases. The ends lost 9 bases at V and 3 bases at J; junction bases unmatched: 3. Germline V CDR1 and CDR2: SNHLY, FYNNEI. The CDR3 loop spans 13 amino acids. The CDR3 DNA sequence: TGTGCCAGGACTAGCGGAGTCTACAATGAGCAGTTCTTC. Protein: CARTSGVYNEQFF.

The CDR3 DNA sequence: TGTGCCAGCAGTCGGGCCTATGAGCAGTTCTTC. Its protein product is CASSRAYEQFF. The chain carries TRBV28 and TRBJ2-1, with D unclear. The germline V gene has CDR1 MDHEN and CDR2 SYDVKM. V was shortened by 5 bases and J by 8 bases, with 7 bases between the two germline ends. CDR3 length equals 11 residues.